One sample yielded the 14 T cell receptor beta chains listed below, sequenced in a study of blood T cell repertoires in COVID-19. Measured with immunoSEQ multiplex PCR; TCRdb has only the in-frame clones, and not every one. The sample carries some 150,000 clones, over 75% recorded once. Input material: PBMCs or T cells enriched from blood (not recorded which). The receptors derive from a woman aged 45 to 65 who had recovered from COVID-19.

The gene calls are TRBV5-4 and TRBJ2-7; D might be TRBD1 (6 bases). Germline CDR1 and CDR2: SGHNT and YYREEE (reference sequence). Trimming took 9 bases from V and 6 from J, leaving 19 bases between them. The CDR3 runs to 13 residues. For the CDR3, the DNA is TGTGCCACCTCACGGGACAAGGCTGGCGAGCAGTACTTC. It encodes CATSRDKAGEQYF.

In its sample, this clone was seen a few times. The rearrangement links TRBV7-8 to TRBJ1-5, with D possibly matching TRBD1 (5 bases). Trimming took off 4 bases at V and 0 bases at J, with 10 bases between the two ends. Germline CDR1 SGHVS, CDR2 FQNEAQ. The CDR3 has 15 amino acids. CDR3 in amino acids: CASSYDSVSNQPQHF. The CDR3, as DNA: TGTGCCAGCAGCTATGACAGTGTTAGCAATCAGCCCCAGCATTTT.

Worth noting for this clone: At one end the junction does not follow the germline gene, possibly because of a read error. This chain uses TRBV3-1 (or the pseudogene TRBV3-2) with TRBJ1-2, with 9 bases that match TRBD1. The germline V gene encodes CDR1 LGHDT and CDR2 YNNKEL (reference sequence). There are 16 residues in the CDR3. The chain's CDR3 is CASSHIGTGPNSGYTF. CDR3 DNA: TGTGCCAGCAGCCACATAGGGACAGGGCCCAACTCTGGCTACACCTTC.

The chain joins TRBV7-8 to TRBJ1-1; D is uncertain. V was pared by 7 bases and J by 8 bases, with 11 bases between. Germline CDR1 is SGHVS and CDR2 is FQNEAQ. There are 11 residues in the CDR3. CDR3 sequence (DNA): TGTGCCAGCATTTGGGGAGGAGAAGCTTTCTTT. It yields the protein CASIWGGEAFF.

V gene TRBV10-3 combines with J gene TRBJ1-2; D not certain. Per germline, CDR1 ENHRY and CDR2 SYGVKD. The CDR3 loop spans 13 amino acids. Deletions cut 3 bases from V and 4 bases from J, with 9 bases between. CDR3 in amino acids: CAISDGRSYGYTF. In nucleotides, the CDR3 is TGTGCCATCAGTGATGGCAGGTCCTATGGCTACACCTTC.

V usage is TRBV10-3 and J usage is TRBJ2-1; TRBD2 agrees at 12 bases. The germline gives CDR1 ENHRY, CDR2 SYGVKD. The V and J ends lost 6 bases and 5 bases, in that order; junction bases with no gene match: 8. The CDR3 sequence is 16 residues long. CDR3 in amino acids: CAIRPTSGSDDNEQFF. CDR3 nucleotides: TGTGCCATCAGACCGACTAGCGGGAGTGACGACAATGAGCAGTTCTTC.

The chain employs TRBV5-1 and TRBJ2-2, with 11 bases that match TRBD2. Germline lookup yields CDR1 SGHRS and CDR2 YFSETQ. V lost 3 bases and J lost 4; bases outside the gene matches: 5. This CDR3 is built from 16 residues. CDR3 sequence: CASSSGTSGTTGELFF. The CDR3 region has the DNA TGCGCCAGCAGCTCCGGGACTAGCGGTACCACCGGGGAGCTGTTTTTT. Drawing the rest from reference TRBV5-1 and TRBJ2-2, the complete variable domain is KAGVTQTPRYLIKTRGQQVTLSCSPISGHRSVSWYQQTPGQGLQFLFEYFSETQRNKGNFPGRFSGRQFSNSRSEMNVSTLELGDSALYLCASSSGTSGTTGELFFGEGSRLTVL.

The V call is TRBV30, the J call TRBJ2-7, with 10 nucleotides matching TRBD1. CDR3 size: 12 residues. Germline V gives CDR1 GTSNPN, CDR2 SVGIG (reference sequence). The ends lost 3 bases at V and 7 bases at J; junction bases unmatched: 3. This CDR3 is CAWSGQGGEQYF. The CDR3 DNA sequence: TGTGCCTGGAGCGGACAGGGGGGTGAGCAGTACTTC.

The CDR3 spells CASSVSGTSTDTQYF. The CDR3 DNA reads as TGTGCCAGCAGCGTCTCCGGGACTAGCACAGATACGCAGTATTTT. J is TRBJ2-3 and V is TRBV9; the D gene is possibly TRBD2 (6 bases). The V gene lost 2 bases and the J gene lost 0 bases, with 10 bases spanning the gap. Germline V gives CDR1 SGDLS, CDR2 YYNGEE. The length of the CDR3 is 15 residues.

This chain joins TRBV5-1 and TRBJ1-2, with unresolved D. Germline values: CDR1 SGHRS, CDR2 YFSETQ. The CDR3 has 13 residues. V dropped 1 base and J dropped 1 base, with 5 bases sitting between them. CDR3 nucleotide sequence: TGCGCCAGCAGCTTGACAGATAACTATGGCTACACCTTC. The encoded protein is CASSLTDNYGYTF. Based on the CDR3 plus reference TRBV5-1 and TRBJ1-2, the full variable domain is KAGVTQTPRYLIKTRGQQVTLSCSPISGHRSVSWYQQTPGQGLQFLFEYFSETQRNKGNFPGRFSGRQFSNSRSEMNVSTLELGDSALYLCASSLTDNYGYTFGSGTRLTVV.

About this clone itself: This CDR3 is missing its conserved last phenylalanine or tryptophan, likely due to a read error. Because the CDR3's place on the DNA is in doubt, the DNA is left out and the CDR3 is given as listed by TCRdb. The chain couples TRBV6-5 to TRBJ2-7; TRBD1, as called in the table, went unchecked against the DNA. The CDR3 sequence runs 11 residues, both termini included. CDR1 and CDR2 (germline): MNHEY, SVGAGI. CDR3 residues: CASRWDRNLLI.

The chain has TRBV4-2 and TRBJ2-1; no clear D. From germline, CDR1 is LGHNA and CDR2 YNFKEQ. V lost 2 bases, J lost 1 base, and 6 bases lay in between. This CDR3 has 14 amino acids. The CDR3 sequence: CASSQRGSYNEQFF. CDR3 nucleotides: TGTGCCAGCAGCCAAAGAGGATCCTACAATGAGCAGTTCTTC.

This clone turned up a few times. The chain combines TRBV3-1 (or the pseudogene TRBV3-2) with TRBJ1-6; 7 bases are shared with TRBD1. With V trimmed by 5 bases and J by 10 bases, 5 bases remained unmatched. CDR1 is LGHDT, CDR2 YNNKEL, per germline (reference sequence). This CDR3 spans 13 amino acids. For the CDR3, the DNA is TGTGCCAGCAGCGGGACAGTTGGGTCACCCCTCCACTTT. Its translation: CASSGTVGSPLHF.

This chain links TRBV28 with TRBJ2-7; D is undetermined. This CDR3 region has 14 residues. V was trimmed by 2 bases and J by 0 bases, leaving 8 bases between them. Per germline, CDR1 MDHEN and CDR2 SYDVKM. In DNA, the CDR3 is TGTGCCAGCAGTTTACCAGGTTCCTCCTACGAGCAGTACTTC. This encodes CASSLPGSSYEQYF. Looking up the rest from reference TRBV28 and TRBJ2-7 gives the full variable domain: DVKVTQSSRYLVKRTGEKVFLECVQDMDHENMFWYRQDPGLGLRLIYFSYDVKMKEKGDIPEGYSVSREKKERFSLILESASTNQTSMYLCASSLPGSSYEQYFGPGTRLTVT.